These 6 T cell receptor beta chains originate from one sample sequenced in a study of tumour-infiltrating T cells in Burkitt lymphoma. The protocol was immunoSEQ multiplex PCR, while the TCRdb copy is restricted to in-frame clones and leaves out a portion. In the table there are 750 to 850 clones, roughly a quarter of which are singletons. The material sequenced was tumor tissue. These receptors all come from a human donor with Burkitt lymphoma.

Remarks on this clone: This sequence may be a read error, since a much larger clone differs from it by one base. J is TRBJ1-3 and V is TRBV4-1, with 8 bases lining up with TRBD1. CDR1 and CDR2 from the germline V gene are MGHRA and YSYEKL. The CDR3 extends over 17 amino acids. Here the CDR3 reads CASSHGGQGTAGNTRYF. DNA of the CDR3: TGCGCCAGCAGCCACGGAGGACAGGGAACAGCTGGAAACACCAGATATTTT.

The table lists this clone with a few counts. The chain is built from TRBV27 and TRBJ1-5; D uncertain. The length of the CDR3 is 12 residues. The germline CDR1 and CDR2 sequences are MNHEY and SMNVEV (reference sequence). Trimming left V 5 bases short and J 4 bases short, with 6 bases between. CDR3 loop: CASSEFNQPQHF. CDR3 in DNA: TGTGCCAGCAGTGAGTTTAATCAGCCCCAGCATTTT.

The table lists this clone with a count of one. The genes are TRBV29-1 and TRBJ2-5; D ambiguous. The DNA matches TRBJ2-7 better at its end, which makes the J call doubtful. The germline V gene has CDR1 SQVTM and CDR2 ANQGSEA. The CDR3 runs to 10 residues. The CDR3 region is CSVAGSEQYF. The CDR3 region has the DNA TGCAGCGTTGCGGGTTCCGAGCAGTACTTC.

Concerning this clone: The junction departs from the called germline gene at one end, perhaps through a read error. The V gene is TRBV11-2, the J gene TRBJ2-7, with D tentatively TRBD1 (5 bases). The CDR3 is 15 amino acids. Germline loops: CDR1 SGHAT, CDR2 FQNNGV. CDR3 bases: TGTGCCAGCAACTTAGGTACAGGAACCTCCTACGAGCAGTACTTC. It is translated as CASNLGTGTSYEQYF. Drawing the rest from reference TRBV11-2 and TRBJ2-7, the complete variable domain is EAGVAQSPRYKIIEKRQSVAFWCNPISGHATLYWYQQILGQGPKLLIQFQNNGVVDDSQLPKDRFSAERLKGVDSTLKIQPAKLEDSAVYLCASNLGTGTSYEQYFGPGTRLTVT.

Regarding this clone: This sample also contains other DNA sequences that code for the same CDR3. The V and J genes are TRBV30 and TRBJ2-7, with a tentative D call TRBD2 (5 bases). The CDR3 loop spans 12 amino acids. Germline lookup yields CDR1 GTSNPN and CDR2 SVGIG (reference sequence). Deletions cut 0 bases from V and 6 bases from J, with 9 bases between. The DNA of the CDR3 is TGTGCCTGGAGTGTACTTGGAGGCGAGCAGTACTTC. Protein sequence: CAWSVLGGEQYF.

As regards this clone: Since a far larger clone is one base different, this is likely a read error. The chain links TRBV5-1 to TRBJ2-2; D not resolved. V was clipped by 1 base and J by 0 bases, with 4 bases between them. Looked up from germline, CDR1 is SGHRS and CDR2 is YFSETQ. This CDR3 has 14 residues. In nucleotides, the CDR3 is TGCGCCAGCAGCTTGAAACCGAACACCGGGGAGCTGTTTTTT. Translation: CASSLKPNTGELFF.